This is a list of T cell receptor beta chains from one sample in a study of T cell responses to AZD1222 COVID-19 vaccine. Some clones are missing from TCRdb's copy, which holds only in-frame ones; the method was immunoSEQ multiplex PCR. The data show roughly 150,000 clones, roughly 90% seen once. The sample in question was peripheral blood, obtained on day 0 of AZD1222 vaccination. The source of these receptors is an adult in good health. The CDR3 runs from the conserved cysteine through the conserved F or W. D genes are given only for firm matches.

>TRBJ2-7|TRBV12-5|-|12
TGTGCTAGTGGTCCTACAGTTAACGAGCAGTACTTC
CASGPTVNEQYF
>TRBJ2-7|TRBV7-3|TRBD2|15
TGTGCCAGCAGCCTCCTAGCGGGAGCTCTGAACGAGCAGTACTTC
CASSLLAGALNEQYF
>TRBJ1-1|TRBV5-8|-|11
TGTGCCAGCCGGATGAACACTGAAGCTTTCTTT
CASRMNTEAFF
>TRBJ2-7|TRBV4-1|TRBD1|14
TGCGCCAGCAGCCAAACGACAGGGTCCTACGAGCAGTACTTC
CASSQTTGSYEQYF
>TRBJ1-2|TRBV6-5|-|12
TGTGCCAGCGGCGACCCGGAACATGGCTACACCTTC
CASGDPEHGYTF
>TRBJ1-4|TRBV4-1|-|14
TGCGCCAGCAGTCTGGGGGGGGGTAATGAAAAACTGTTTTTT
CASSLGGGNEKLFF
>TRBJ1-1|TRBV18|-|14
TGTGCCAGCTCACCGGACTCTTCGAACACTGAAGCTTTCTTT
CASSPDSSNTEAFF
>TRBJ1-1|TRBV30|-|13
TGTGCCTGGAGTAGGGAGATGAACACTGAAGCTTTCTTT
CAWSREMNTEAFF
>TRBJ1-2|TRBV4-2|-|16
TGTGCCAGCAGCCAGGTTAGGGGGGTCGATAACTATGGCTACACCTTC
CASSQVRGVDNYGYTF
>TRBJ1-1|TRBV2|-|13
TGTGCCAGCAGCGAGGGGCGGAACACTGAAGCTTTCTTT
CASSEGRNTEAFF